One and the same sample provided the 20 T cell receptor beta chains below, sequenced in a study of Graves' ophthalmopathy and Graves' hyperthyroidism. Beta-chain TCR CDR3 regions were amplified from RNA transcripts. An opening RT-PCR round employed HTBI primers and preceded a second-round multiplex PCR. TCRdb recomputed calls from the multiplex PCR reads with MiXCR, one row per CDR3 protein. The sample carries hundreds of thousands of distinct CDR3 sequences, roughly 40% recorded once. The specimen sequenced was peripheral blood. All receptors derive from an adult man with Graves' ophthalmopathy.

The chain joins TRBV11-2 to TRBJ1-1; 7 positions match TRBD1. Germline trimming cut 3 bases from V and 13 bases from J; bases unmatched to any gene: 11. The CDR3 length is 13 residues. The germline CDR1 and CDR2 sequences are SGHAT and FQNNGV. The CDR3 protein is CASSLVTDREDFF. DNA of the CDR3: TGTGCCAGCAGCTTGGTCACCGACAGGGAGGATTTCTTT.

This clonotype was counted between two and nine times. The chain combines TRBV25-1 with TRBJ1-4, with D tentatively TRBD1 (6 bases). From germline, CDR1 is MGHDK and CDR2 SYGVNS. The CDR3 is 16 residues long. The V gene lost 3 bases and the J gene lost 6 bases, with 17 bases spanning the gap. The CDR3 DNA is TGTGCCAGCAGTGATAGTGCCGGGGGACAAGATGAAAAACTGTTTTTT. Translated: CASSDSAGGQDEKLFF.

The chain is built from TRBV10-2 and TRBJ2-6; 11 nucleotides line up with TRBD2. The germline V gene has CDR1 WSHSY and CDR2 SAAADI. The CDR3 totals 15 residues. V was pared by 10 bases and J by 3 bases, with 5 bases of the junction left unmatched. The CDR3 region has the DNA TGCGCCACCTCGCTAGCGGGAGGTGGGGCCAACGTCCTGACTTTC. This sequence encodes CATSLAGGGANVLTF.

The gene calls are TRBV29-1 and TRBJ1-6, with 11 bases lining up with TRBD1. Germline CDR1 and CDR2: SQVTM and ANQGSEA. The CDR3 extends over 14 amino acids. V shed 3 bases, J shed 8 bases, and the junction held 3 bases outside the gene matches. CDR3 nucleotide sequence: TGCAGCGTTGACCGGGGACAGGGGGATTCACCCCTCCACTTT. Residues: CSVDRGQGDSPLHF.

In its sample, this clonotype was seen a few times. The chain joins TRBV6-1 to TRBJ1-6, with a possible D match to TRBD1 (5 bases). Per the germline V gene, CDR1 is MNHNS and CDR2 is SASEGT. V was clipped by 5 bases and J by 9 bases, with 14 bases between them. This CDR3 has 14 amino acids. CDR3 region: CASSTQGDGSPLHF. CDR3 in DNA: TGTGCCAGCAGTACCCAGGGCGACGGTTCACCCCTCCACTTT.

The table lists this clonotype with a few counts. The chain has TRBV29-1 and TRBJ1-3, with D possibly being TRBD1 (5 bases). Germline V CDR1 and CDR2: SQVTM, ANQGSEA. Trimming pared 0 bases from V and 2 bases from J, leaving 5 bases between. The CDR3 loop spans 13 amino acids. The CDR3 protein is CSVEEDTGNTIYF. CDR3 DNA: TGCAGCGTTGAAGAGGACACTGGAAACACCATATATTTT.

This clonotype showed up just a few times. V gene TRBV2 combines with J gene TRBJ2-7; 9 bases match TRBD1. Germline values: CDR1 SNHLY, CDR2 FYNNEI. V was clipped by 6 bases and J by 6 bases; unmatched bases: 9. This CDR3 region has 14 residues. In DNA form, the CDR3 reads TGTGCCAGCAGACAGACAGGGGGGTACCCCGAGCAGTACTTC. Its protein is CASRQTGGYPEQYF.

The chain is built from TRBV12-3 or TRBV12-4 and TRBJ2-5, with D unresolved. CDR3 size: 15 residues. The V and J ends lost 7 bases and 1 base respectively, with 16 bases between them. The CDR3 coding sequence is TGTGCCAGCAAAAATCGGGCAAGGTCCCAAGAGACCCAGTACTTC. Amino acids: CASKNRARSQETQYF.

This clonotype occurred once. As the CDR3 is not closed by the conserved phenylalanine or tryptophan, this likely results from a read error. This rearrangement joins TRBV4-2 to TRBJ2-7, with D possibly TRBD1 on 5 matching bases. Germline values: CDR1 LGHNA, CDR2 YNFKEQ. Trimming cost V 5 bases and J 2 bases, with 13 bases left between them. The CDR3 extends over 14 amino acids. CDR3 amino acids: CASSGIDSAYEQYC. CDR3 DNA: TGTGCCAGCAGCGGAATAGACAGTGCCTACGAGCAGTACTGC.

Concerning this clonotype itself: A much larger clone lies a single base off, so this may be a read error. The V gene is TRBV25-1, the J gene TRBJ1-1, with D unclear. Per germline, CDR1 MGHDK and CDR2 SYGVNS. The CDR3 runs to 13 residues. The CDR3 region has the DNA TGTGCCGGCAGCTCGGGTGCGAACACTGAAGCTTTCTTT. Its protein is CAGSSGANTEAFF.

The table lists this clonotype with many counts. The rearrangement joins TRBV2 to TRBJ1-1; 7 bases are a match to TRBD1. Germline CDR1 reads SNHLY; CDR2 reads FYNNEI. V dropped 5 bases and J dropped 1; count of bases not matched to a gene: 7. There are 15 residues in the CDR3. This chain's CDR3 is CASSRPGQQNTEAFF. Written as DNA, the CDR3 is TGTGCCAGCAGTCGGCCGGGACAGCAGAACACTGAAGCTTTCTTT.

The chain is built from TRBV29-1 and TRBJ2-5; 10 nucleotides align to TRBD1. This CDR3 has 15 residues. J lost 9 bases, V lost 0 bases, and 10 bases had no gene match. Germline CDR1 SQVTM, CDR2 ANQGSEA. This chain's CDR3 is CSVEDGDRGHRPQYF. CDR3 coding DNA: TGCAGCGTTGAAGATGGGGACAGGGGACACAGGCCCCAGTACTTC.

Many counts were recorded for this clonotype. This chain connects TRBV10-3 to TRBJ2-7, with 9 positions matching TRBD1. The trim removed 6 bases at V and 4 bases at J, leaving 4 bases unmatched. Germline V gene lookup returns CDR1 ENHRY and CDR2 SYGVKD. The CDR3 loop spans 13 amino acids. CDR3 in amino acids: CAIRGQGGYEQYF. In DNA, the CDR3 is TGTGCCATCAGGGGACAGGGAGGGTACGAGCAGTACTTC.

A remark on this clonotype: A much larger clone is a single base away; this may be a read error. The CDR3 does not close with the conserved phenylalanine or tryptophan, likely indicating a read error. This chain joins TRBV19 and TRBJ1-1; D call uncertain. Per germline, CDR1 LNHDA and CDR2 SQIVND (reference sequence). The CDR3 totals 14 residues. Trimming took 3 bases from V and 1 from J, leaving 9 bases between them. In DNA form, the CDR3 reads TGTGCCAGTAGTATTGACGGGCAGAACACTGAAGCTTTCCTT. Translating gives CASSIDGQNTEAFL.

The genes are TRBV7-9 and TRBJ2-1, with TRBD2 identical over 10 bases. V gave up 0 bases and J gave up 13 bases; unmatched junction bases: 3. Germline loops: CDR1 SEHNR, CDR2 FQNEAQ (reference sequence). This CDR3 spans 13 amino acids. CDR3 region: CASSLATSGDQFF. The CDR3 DNA is TGTGCCAGCAGCTTAGCTACTAGCGGGGATCAGTTCTTC.

The V gene is TRBV25-1, the J gene TRBJ2-5; D unresolved. The end of the DNA is better explained by TRBJ2-7, so the J call may be wrong. The germline CDR1 and CDR2 sequences are MGHDK and SYGVNS. The CDR3 length is 14 residues. The CDR3 protein is CASSAWTDSYEQYF. The CDR3 DNA reads as TGTGCCAGCAGTGCGTGGACGGACTCCTACGAGCAGTACTTC.

With regard to this clonotype: One end of the junction fails to match germline, which may point to a read error. This sequence joins TRBV25-1 and TRBJ1-1; D unclear. From germline, CDR1 is MGHDK and CDR2 SYGVNS. The CDR3 contains 12 residues. Here the CDR3 DNA reads TGTGCCAGCCTTGGCATGAACACTGAAGCTTTCTTC. It is translated as CASLGMNTEAFF.

This clonotype was detected many times. The V gene is TRBV19, the J gene TRBJ1-6; D not certain. This CDR3 region has 15 residues. V lost 4 bases to trimming and J lost 10 bases, with 17 bases between them. Germline CDR1 LNHDA, CDR2 SQIVND (reference sequence). The CDR3 region has the DNA TGTGCCAGTAGTACCACGGCCGGAGCTGCATCACCCCTCCACTTT. This codes for CASSTTAGAASPLHF.

The chain links TRBV5-4 to TRBJ1-1; no clear D gene. This CDR3 is built from 15 residues. Trimming pared 1 base from V and 1 base from J, leaving 11 bases between. Germline CDR1 is SGHNT and CDR2 is YYREEE (reference sequence). Here the CDR3 DNA reads TGTGCCAGCAGCTTGTCGGTAGGCGAGAACACTGAAGCTTTCTTT. Its protein product is CASSLSVGENTEAFF.

The gene calls are TRBV29-1 and TRBJ1-4; a weak D match, TRBD1 (6 bases). Per germline, CDR1 SQVTM and CDR2 ANQGSEA. This CDR3 has 16 residues. V was pared by 6 bases and J by 6 bases, with 23 bases between. For the CDR3, the DNA is TGCAGCGTCGGGGGGGACACTCCCGAGGGGGATGAAAAACTGTTTTTT. Its translation is CSVGGDTPEGDEKLFF.